Listed below are T cell receptor beta chains from one sample, sequenced in a study of Graves' ophthalmopathy and Graves' hyperthyroidism. TCRdb called the multiplex PCR reads again in MiXCR, with one record for every CDR3 protein. The sample holds 300,000 to 350,000 distinct CDR3 sequences, roughly a sixth seen once. The source material was peripheral blood. The receptors stem from an adult man with Graves' ophthalmopathy. CDR3s include the opening cysteine and the closing phenylalanine or tryptophan. D genes are given only for firm matches. Some rows mark clone size as missing; the rest say once, few, many or name a class of expanded clone.

TRBJ1-3,TRBV6-1,-,many,CASRERGGAGNTIYF,TGTGCCAGCAGGGAACGCGGGGGAGCTGGAAACACCATATATTTT
TRBJ1-1,TRBV28,-,many,CASSSGQTAFF,TGTGCCAGCAGTTCCGGGCAGACCGCTTTCTTT
TRBJ1-1,TRBV6-1,-,-,CASTLTGHTEAFF,TGTGCCAGCACATTAACAGGTCACACTGAAGCTTTCTTT
TRBJ1-1,TRBV19,TRBD1,many,CASSPGQGLEAFF,TGTGCCAGTAGTCCAGGACAGGGGCTTGAAGCTTTCTTT
TRBJ1-2,TRBV4-1,TRBD1,-,CASSQRDRGRQGYTF,TGCGCCAGCAGCCAACGGGACAGGGGGCGTCAGGGCTACACCTTC
TRBJ1-2,TRBV5-1,-,-,CASSSDSVYGYTF,TGCGCCAGCAGCTCGGACAGTGTGTATGGCTACACCTTC
TRBJ2-2,TRBV5-1,TRBD2,many,CASSPRTRENTGELFF,TGCGCCAGCAGCCCGCGGACTAGAGAGAACACCGGGGAGCTGTTTTTT
TRBJ2-5,TRBV15,-,many,CATSRGLGRLQETQYF,TGTGCCACCAGCAGAGGTCTGGGACGGCTACAAGAGACCCAGTACTTC
TRBJ1-6,TRBV30,-,many,CAWIKTGEGRNNSPLHF,TGTGCCTGGATTAAAACTGGGGAGGGAAGGAACAATTCACCCCTCCACTTT
TRBJ1-2,TRBV7-2,TRBD1,many,CASSPTRTGRSGYTF,TGTGCCAGCAGCCCAACTCGGACAGGGAGGTCTGGCTACACCTTC
TRBJ2-7,TRBV30,-,many,CAWGRTTYEQYF,TGTGCCTGGGGACGGACTACCTACGAGCAGTACTTC
TRBJ2-7,TRBV27,TRBD2,many,CASGLAGIYEQYF,TGTGCCAGCGGACTAGCGGGGATCTACGAGCAGTACTTC
TRBJ2-5,TRBV6-5,-,many,CASRKGPQGRETQYF,TGTGCCAGCAGAAAAGGACCTCAGGGACGGGAGACCCAGTACTTC
TRBJ1-1,TRBV6-1,-,-,CASRRVGGEAFF,TGTGCCAGCAGACGAGTTGGGGGCGAAGCTTTCTTT
TRBJ1-3,TRBV6-2/TRBV6-3,-,many,CASRIRGGLSNDGNTIYF,TGTGCCAGCCGAATCAGGGGAGGACTCAGCAATGACGGAAACACCATATATTTT
TRBJ2-7,TRBV20-1,TRBD1,many,CSASERQGHEQYF,TGCAGTGCTTCGGAAAGACAGGGCCACGAGCAGTACTTC
TRBJ1-6,TRBV12-3/TRBV12-4,-,many,CASSLTGTGNSPLHF,TGTGCCAGCAGTTTAACCGGGACGGGGAATTCACCCCTCCACTTT